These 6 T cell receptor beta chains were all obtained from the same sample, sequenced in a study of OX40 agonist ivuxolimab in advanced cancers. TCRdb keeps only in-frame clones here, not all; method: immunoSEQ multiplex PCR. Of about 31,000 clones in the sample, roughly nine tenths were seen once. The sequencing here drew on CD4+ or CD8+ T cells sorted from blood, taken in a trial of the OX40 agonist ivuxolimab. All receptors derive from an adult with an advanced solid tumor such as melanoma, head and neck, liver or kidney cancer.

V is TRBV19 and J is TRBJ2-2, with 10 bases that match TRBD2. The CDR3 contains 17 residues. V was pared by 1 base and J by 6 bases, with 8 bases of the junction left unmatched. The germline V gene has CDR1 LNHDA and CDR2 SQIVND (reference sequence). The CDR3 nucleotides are TGTGCCAGTAGTATAGTATATCCAGCGGGGGGGCCCGGGGAGCTGTTTTTT. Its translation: CASSIVYPAGGPGELFF.

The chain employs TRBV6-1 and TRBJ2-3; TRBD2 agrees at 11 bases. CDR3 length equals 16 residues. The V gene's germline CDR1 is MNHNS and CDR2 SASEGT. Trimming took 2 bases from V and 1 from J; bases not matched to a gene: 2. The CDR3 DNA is TGTGCCAGCAGTGAACCACTAGCGGGGGGCACAGATACGCAGTATTTT. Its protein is CASSEPLAGGTDTQYF.

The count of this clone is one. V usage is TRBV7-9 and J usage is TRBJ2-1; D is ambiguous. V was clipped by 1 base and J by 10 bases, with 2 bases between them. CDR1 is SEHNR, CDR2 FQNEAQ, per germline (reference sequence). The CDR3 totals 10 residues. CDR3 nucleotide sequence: TGTGCCAGCAGCTTAGGGGAGCAGTTCTTC. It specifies CASSLGEQFF.

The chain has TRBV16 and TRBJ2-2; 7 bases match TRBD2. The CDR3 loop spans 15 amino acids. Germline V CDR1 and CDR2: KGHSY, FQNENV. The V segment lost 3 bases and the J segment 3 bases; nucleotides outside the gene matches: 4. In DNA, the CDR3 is TGTGCCAGCAGCCAGGGCGGGAGTTACACCGGGGAGCTGTTTTTT. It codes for CASSQGGSYTGELFF.

The CDR3 protein is CASSFTPILAGPYNEQFF. CDR3 nucleotides: TGTGCCAGCAGCTTTACACCCATCCTAGCGGGGCCTTACAATGAGCAGTTCTTC. The genes are TRBV7-9 and TRBJ2-1; TRBD2 matches at 9 bases. Germline trimming cut 3 bases from V and 4 bases from J; bases unmatched to any gene: 13. Looked up from germline, CDR1 is SEHNR and CDR2 is FQNEAQ (reference sequence). The length of the CDR3 is 18 residues.

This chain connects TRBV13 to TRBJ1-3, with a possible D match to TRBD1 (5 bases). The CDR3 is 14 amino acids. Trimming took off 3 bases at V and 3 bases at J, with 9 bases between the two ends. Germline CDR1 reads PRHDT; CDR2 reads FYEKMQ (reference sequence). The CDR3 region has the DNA TGTGCCAGCAGCTTCAGGGATTATGGAAACACCATATATTTT. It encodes CASSFRDYGNTIYF.